Listed here are 6 T cell receptor beta chains from one sample, sequenced in a study of spatial heterogeneity in lung cancer. Time point specified: sample taken at primary tumor resection. The authors sequenced whole RNA from tumor, nontumor lung or frozen PBMC without sorting. Each CDR3 protein gets one entry after TCRdb re-called the 5' RACE reads with MiXCR. The sample lists around 7,800 distinct CDR3 sequences, over 7% occurring once. Specimen: PBMCs, collected at surgery. These TCRs come from a male donor with early-stage non-small cell lung cancer.

This clonotype has a count of ten or more. With the library built for alpha chains, this beta chain is off target and its frequency is not meaningful. V gene TRBV12-3 or TRBV12-4 combines with J gene TRBJ2-3; TRBD2 aligns across 8 bases. V lost 3 bases to trimming and J lost 2 bases; unmatched junction nucleotides: 13. CDR3 length: 18 amino acids. This chain's CDR3 is CASSLPLIAGSPTDTQYF. The CDR3 nucleotides read TGTGCCAGCAGTTTGCCCTTAATAGCGGGATCCCCCACAGATACGCAGTATTTT.

This clonotype was counted at least ten times. The library was built for alpha chains, so this beta chain is an off-target read and its size means little. This rearrangement joins TRBV5-4 to TRBJ2-7; no clear D gene. The germline V gene has CDR1 SGHNT and CDR2 YYREEE (reference sequence). The CDR3 runs 14 residues. V was pared by 4 bases and J by 2 bases, with 13 bases between. This chain's CDR3 is CASSADSHTYEQYF. In nucleotides, the CDR3 is TGTGCCAGCAGCGCCGACTCCCATACCTACGAGCAGTACTTC.

This clonotype showed up many times. Because the library targeted alpha chains, this beta chain is an off-target read whose size means little. This chain joins TRBV7-2 and TRBJ2-2; the D gene is possibly TRBD1 (5 bases). Trimming shortened V by 5 bases and J by 3 bases, and 10 bases separated the two germline ends. The CDR3 covers 14 residues. Germline-derived CDR1 and CDR2 are SGHTA and FQGNSA. CDR3 bases: TGTGCCAGCAGCCTTGACAGATACACCGGGGAGCTGTTTTTT. This encodes CASSLDRYTGELFF.

A word on this clonotype: The library was built for alpha chains, so this beta chain is an off-target read and its size means little. The rearrangement links TRBV3-1 to TRBJ2-7; weak D call: TRBD1 (6 bases). The CDR3 is 16 amino acids. V was cut by 2 bases and J by 3 bases, with 17 bases left in between. Germline CDR1 is LGHDT and CDR2 is YNNKEL (reference sequence). The CDR3 nucleotides read TGTGCCAGCAGCCAAAGGGAGACAGGAGCCGACTACGAGCAGTACTTC. Its translation: CASSQRETGADYEQYF.

This clonotype was counted between two and nine times. Because this beta chain is a stray read in a library intended to capture alpha chains, its abundance should not be given much weight. The rearrangement links TRBV15 to TRBJ1-1; possibly TRBD1 for D (6 bases). This CDR3 is 15 amino acids long. V was shortened by 4 bases and J by 7 bases, with 19 bases between the two germline ends. Looked up from germline, CDR1 is LNHNV and CDR2 is YYDKDF (reference sequence). The CDR3 region is CATSNPSTGFSEAFF. Written as DNA, the CDR3 is TGTGCCACCAGCAACCCGTCAACAGGGTTCAGTGAAGCTTTCTTT.

A word on this clonotype: As an off-target read in a library built for alpha chains, this beta chain has a frequency of little significance. The J gene is TRBJ2-1, the V gene TRBV19, with 10 bases matching TRBD2. Germline CDR1 LNHDA, CDR2 SQIVND (reference sequence). There are 17 residues in the CDR3. The J segment lost 4 bases and the V segment lost 3 bases, leaving 9 bases of the junction unmatched. The CDR3 sequence: CASSMTFGTSVYNEQFF. The CDR3 nucleotides are TGTGCCAGTAGTATGACGTTCGGGACTAGCGTTTACAATGAGCAGTTCTTC.